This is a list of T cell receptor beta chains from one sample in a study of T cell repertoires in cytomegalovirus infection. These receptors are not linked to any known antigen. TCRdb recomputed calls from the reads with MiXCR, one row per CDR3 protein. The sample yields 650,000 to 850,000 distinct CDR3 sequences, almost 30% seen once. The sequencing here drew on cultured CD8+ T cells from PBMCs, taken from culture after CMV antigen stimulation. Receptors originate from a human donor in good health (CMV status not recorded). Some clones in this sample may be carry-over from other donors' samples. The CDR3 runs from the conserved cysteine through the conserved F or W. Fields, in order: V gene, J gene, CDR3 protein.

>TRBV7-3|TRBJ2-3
CASSSQGAGTDTQYF
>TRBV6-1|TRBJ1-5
CASSVGQALFEPQHF
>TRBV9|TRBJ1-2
CASSVDRTGGSYGYTF
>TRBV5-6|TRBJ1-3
CASSFRHLEPLSSGNTIYF
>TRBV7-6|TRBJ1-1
CASSHLLGKRNTEAFF
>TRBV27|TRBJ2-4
CASSLSRENIQYF
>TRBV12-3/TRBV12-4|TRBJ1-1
CASRDGLGGPEAFF
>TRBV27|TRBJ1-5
CASTHWGVFQPQHF
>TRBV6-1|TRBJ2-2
CASWAGGLRMNTGELFF
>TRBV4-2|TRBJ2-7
CASSQDGTSGTYEQYF
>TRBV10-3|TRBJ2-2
CAIGRSADNTGELFF
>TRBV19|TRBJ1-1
CASSITGWTEAFF
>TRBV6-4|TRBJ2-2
CASSDSGTGYTGELFF
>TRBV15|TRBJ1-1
CATSRPQGLNTEAFF
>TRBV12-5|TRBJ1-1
CASGPPRAGGTEAFF
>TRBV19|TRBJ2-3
CASSIGMGQADTQYF
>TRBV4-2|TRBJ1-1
CASSQEGGRAYTEAFF
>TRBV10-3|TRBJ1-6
CAISQGVGSDREDSPLHF
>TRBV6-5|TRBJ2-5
CASSPIEGQGKETQYF
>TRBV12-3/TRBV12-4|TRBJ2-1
CASSFNLKGNEQFF
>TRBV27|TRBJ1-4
CASRTATNEKLFF
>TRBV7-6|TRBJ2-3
CASSQAKRGPFTDTQYF
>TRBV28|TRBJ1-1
CASSLNGLEAFF
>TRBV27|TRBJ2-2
CASSFSRYRAGTGELFF
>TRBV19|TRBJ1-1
CASSIDGVTGMNTEAFF
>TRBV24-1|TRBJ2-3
CATSDPGEIDTQYF
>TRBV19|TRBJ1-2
CASSMDSGTVYGYTF
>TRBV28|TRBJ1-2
CASSSRQEGGLNYGYTF
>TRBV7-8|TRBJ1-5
CASSTGQGSYSNQPQHF
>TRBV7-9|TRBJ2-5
CASLLRTSGGAEETQYF
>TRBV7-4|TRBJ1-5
CASSEWLDQPQHF
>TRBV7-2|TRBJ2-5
CASSSGTQYF
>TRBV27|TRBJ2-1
CASSTGAVHNEQFF
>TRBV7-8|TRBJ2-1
CASSLSYSPSYNEQFF
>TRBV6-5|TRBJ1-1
CASSLHRNTEAFF
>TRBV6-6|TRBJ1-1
CASSWAGTGVMNTEAFF
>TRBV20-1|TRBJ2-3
CSARDPPEADTQYF
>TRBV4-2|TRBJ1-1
CASSQVGISEAFF
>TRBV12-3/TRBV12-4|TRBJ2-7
CASRRSRDSSYEQYF
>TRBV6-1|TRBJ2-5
CASSDRGPVFQETQYF
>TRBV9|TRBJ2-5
CASSAVGGEETQYF
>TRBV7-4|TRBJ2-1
CASRMGTDYNEQFF
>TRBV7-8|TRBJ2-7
CASTGPTSGGSYEQYF
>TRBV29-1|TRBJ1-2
CSVDMGASMGDGYTF
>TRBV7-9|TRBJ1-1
CASLQGGNTEAFF
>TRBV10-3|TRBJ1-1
CAISDPGATFTEAFF
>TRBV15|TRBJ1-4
CATSRDELQGREKLFF
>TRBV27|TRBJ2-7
CASSLVGRDEQYF